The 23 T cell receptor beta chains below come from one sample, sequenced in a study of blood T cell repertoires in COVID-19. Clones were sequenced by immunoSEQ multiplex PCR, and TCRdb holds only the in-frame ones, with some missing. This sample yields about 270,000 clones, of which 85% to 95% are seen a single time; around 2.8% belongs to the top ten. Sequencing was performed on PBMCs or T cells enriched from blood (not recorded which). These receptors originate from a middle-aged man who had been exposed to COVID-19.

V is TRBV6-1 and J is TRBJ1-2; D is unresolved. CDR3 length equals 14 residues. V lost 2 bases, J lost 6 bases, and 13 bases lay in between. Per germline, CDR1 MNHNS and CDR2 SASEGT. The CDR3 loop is CASSEPRRLDGYTF. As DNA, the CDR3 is TGTGCCAGCAGTGAACCGCGCAGGCTTGATGGCTACACCTTC.

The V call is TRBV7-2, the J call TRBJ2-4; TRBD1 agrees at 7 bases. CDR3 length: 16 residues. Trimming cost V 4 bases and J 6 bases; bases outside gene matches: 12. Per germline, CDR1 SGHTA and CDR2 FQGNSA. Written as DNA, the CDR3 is TGTGCCAGCAGCTCACCGACAGGGTTTCTTGGAAACATTCAGTACTTC. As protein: CASSSPTGFLGNIQYF.

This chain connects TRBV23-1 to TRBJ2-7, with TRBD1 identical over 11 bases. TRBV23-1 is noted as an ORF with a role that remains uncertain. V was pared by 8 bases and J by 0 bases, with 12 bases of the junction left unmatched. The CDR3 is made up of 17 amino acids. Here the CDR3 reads CASGERTGGDSSYEQYF. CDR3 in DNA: TGCGCCAGCGGAGAGCGGACAGGGGGCGACAGCTCCTACGAGCAGTACTTC.

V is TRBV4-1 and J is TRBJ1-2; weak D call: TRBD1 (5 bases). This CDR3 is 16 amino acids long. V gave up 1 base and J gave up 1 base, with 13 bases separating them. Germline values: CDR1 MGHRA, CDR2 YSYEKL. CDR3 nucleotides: TGCGCCAGCAGCCAAGGGTACGACAGCCTTAACTATGGCTACACCTTC. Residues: CASSQGYDSLNYGYTF.

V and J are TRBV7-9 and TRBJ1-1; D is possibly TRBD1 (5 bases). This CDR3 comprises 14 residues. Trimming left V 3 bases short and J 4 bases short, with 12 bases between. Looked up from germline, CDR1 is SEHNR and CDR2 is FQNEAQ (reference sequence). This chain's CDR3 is CASSLGRASTEAFF. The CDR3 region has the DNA TGTGCCAGCAGCTTGGGCAGGGCGAGCACTGAAGCTTTCTTT.

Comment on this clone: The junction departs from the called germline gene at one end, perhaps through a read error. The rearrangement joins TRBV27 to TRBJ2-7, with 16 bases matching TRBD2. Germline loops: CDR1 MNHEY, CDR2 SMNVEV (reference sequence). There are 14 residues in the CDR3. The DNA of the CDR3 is TGTGCCAGCAGTTCCATAGGGACTAGCGGGAGGGTTAACTTC. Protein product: CASSSIGTSGRVNF.

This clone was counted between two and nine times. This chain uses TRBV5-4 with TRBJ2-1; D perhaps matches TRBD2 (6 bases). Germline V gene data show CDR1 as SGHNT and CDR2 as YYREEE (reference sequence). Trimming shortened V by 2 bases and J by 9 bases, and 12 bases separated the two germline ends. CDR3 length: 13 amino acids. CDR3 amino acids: CASSFPRDGEQFF. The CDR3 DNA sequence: TGTGCCAGCAGCTTTCCGCGGGATGGTGAGCAGTTCTTC.

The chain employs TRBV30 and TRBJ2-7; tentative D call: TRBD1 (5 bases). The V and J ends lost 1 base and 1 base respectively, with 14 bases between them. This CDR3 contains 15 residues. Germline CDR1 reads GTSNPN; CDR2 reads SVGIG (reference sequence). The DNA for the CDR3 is TGTGCCTGGAGTGCACAGGCAGGGTTGTCCTACGAGCAGTACTTC. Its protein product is CAWSAQAGLSYEQYF.

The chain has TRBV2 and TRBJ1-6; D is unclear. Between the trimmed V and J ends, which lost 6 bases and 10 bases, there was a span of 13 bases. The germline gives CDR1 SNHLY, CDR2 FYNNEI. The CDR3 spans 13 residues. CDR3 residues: CASRSKILSPLHF. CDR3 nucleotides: TGTGCCAGCAGATCGAAAATCCTATCACCCCTCCACTTT.

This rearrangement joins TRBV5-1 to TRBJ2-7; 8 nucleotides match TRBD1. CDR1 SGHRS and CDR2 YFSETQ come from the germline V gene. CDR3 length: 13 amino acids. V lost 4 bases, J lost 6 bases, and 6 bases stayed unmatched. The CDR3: CASSRTGRAEQYF. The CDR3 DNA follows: TGCGCCAGCAGCCGGACAGGGCGGGCCGAGCAGTACTTC.

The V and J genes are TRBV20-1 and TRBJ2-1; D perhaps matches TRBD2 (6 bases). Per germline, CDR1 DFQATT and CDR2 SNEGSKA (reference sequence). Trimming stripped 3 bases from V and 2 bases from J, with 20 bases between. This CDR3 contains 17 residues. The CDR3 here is CSASKVPERGAYNEQFF. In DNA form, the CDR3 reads TGCAGTGCTAGTAAAGTCCCGGAACGCGGGGCCTACAATGAGCAGTTCTTC.

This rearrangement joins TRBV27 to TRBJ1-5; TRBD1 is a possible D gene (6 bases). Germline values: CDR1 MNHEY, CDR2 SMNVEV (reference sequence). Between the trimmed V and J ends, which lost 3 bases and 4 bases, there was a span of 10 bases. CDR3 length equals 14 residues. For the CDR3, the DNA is TGTGCCAGCAGTTTCAGGGACAAAAATCAGCCCCAGCATTTT. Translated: CASSFRDKNQPQHF.

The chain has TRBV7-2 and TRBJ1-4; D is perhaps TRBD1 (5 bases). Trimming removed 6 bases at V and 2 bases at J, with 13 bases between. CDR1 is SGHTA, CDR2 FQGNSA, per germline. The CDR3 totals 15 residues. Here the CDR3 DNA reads TGTGCCAGCAGGATATCGGGGGGGACTAATGAAAAACTGTTTTTT. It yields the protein CASRISGGTNEKLFF. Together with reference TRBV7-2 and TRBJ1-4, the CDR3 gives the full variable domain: GAGVSQSPSNKVTEKGKDVELRCDPISGHTALYWYRQSLGQGLEFLIYFQGNSAPDKSGLPSDRFSAERTGGSVSTLTIQRTQQEDSAVYLCASRISGGTNEKLFFGSGTQLSVL.

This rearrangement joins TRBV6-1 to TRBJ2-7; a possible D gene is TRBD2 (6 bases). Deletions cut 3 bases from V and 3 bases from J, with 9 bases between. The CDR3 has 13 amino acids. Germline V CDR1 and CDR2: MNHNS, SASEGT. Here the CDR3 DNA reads TGTGCCAGCAGTGATGGGGGGATCTACGAGCAGTACTTC. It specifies CASSDGGIYEQYF.

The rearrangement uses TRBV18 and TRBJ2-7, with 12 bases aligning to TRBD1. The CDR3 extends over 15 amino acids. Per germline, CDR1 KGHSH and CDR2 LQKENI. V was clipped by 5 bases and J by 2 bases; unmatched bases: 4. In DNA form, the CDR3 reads TGTGCCAGCTCAGGAGGGACAGGGGGCCCCTACGAGCAGTACTTC. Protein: CASSGGTGGPYEQYF.

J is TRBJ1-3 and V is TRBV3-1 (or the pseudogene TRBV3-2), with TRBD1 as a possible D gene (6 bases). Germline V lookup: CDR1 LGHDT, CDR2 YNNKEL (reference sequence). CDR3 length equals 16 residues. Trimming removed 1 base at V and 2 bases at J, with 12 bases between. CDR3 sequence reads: CASSQGMGATGNTIYF. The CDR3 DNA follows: TGTGCCAGCAGCCAAGGTATGGGGGCAACTGGAAACACCATATATTTT.

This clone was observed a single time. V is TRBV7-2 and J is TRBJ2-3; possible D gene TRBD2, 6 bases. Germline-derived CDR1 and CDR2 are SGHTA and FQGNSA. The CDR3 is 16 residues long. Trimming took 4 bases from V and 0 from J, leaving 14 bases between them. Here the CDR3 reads CASSSGGRGSTDTQYF. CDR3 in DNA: TGTGCCAGCAGCTCCGGGGGTCGGGGCAGCACAGATACGCAGTATTTT.

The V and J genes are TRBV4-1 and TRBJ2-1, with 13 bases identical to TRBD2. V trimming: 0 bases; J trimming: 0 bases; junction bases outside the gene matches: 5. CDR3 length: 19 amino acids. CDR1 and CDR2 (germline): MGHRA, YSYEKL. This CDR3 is CASSQEGTSGKSSYNEQFF. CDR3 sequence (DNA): TGCGCCAGCAGCCAAGAGGGGACTAGCGGGAAGAGCTCCTACAATGAGCAGTTCTTC.

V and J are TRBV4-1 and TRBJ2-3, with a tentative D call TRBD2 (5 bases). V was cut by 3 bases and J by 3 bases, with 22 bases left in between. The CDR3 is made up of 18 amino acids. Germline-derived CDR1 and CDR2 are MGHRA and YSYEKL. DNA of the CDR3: TGCGCCAGCAGCCATCCAAAGGGCCCGACTCCGGGGACAGATACGCAGTATTTT. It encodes CASSHPKGPTPGTDTQYF.

The CDR3 DNA sequence: TGTGCCAGCACCAAGGGGGCAGAGAGGAGAACAGATACGCAGTATTTT. Amino acids: CASTKGAERRTDTQYF. The chain has TRBV2 and TRBJ2-3; 7 bases map to TRBD1. Trimming cost V 7 bases and J 3 bases; bases outside gene matches: 13. CDR1 is SNHLY and CDR2 is FYNNEI in the germline V gene. The length of the CDR3 is 16 residues.

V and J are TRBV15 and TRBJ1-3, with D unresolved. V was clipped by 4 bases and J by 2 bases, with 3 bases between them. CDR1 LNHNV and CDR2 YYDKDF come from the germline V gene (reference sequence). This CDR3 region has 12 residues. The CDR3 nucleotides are TGTGCCACCAGCACGGCTGGAAACACCATATATTTT. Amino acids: CATSTAGNTIYF.

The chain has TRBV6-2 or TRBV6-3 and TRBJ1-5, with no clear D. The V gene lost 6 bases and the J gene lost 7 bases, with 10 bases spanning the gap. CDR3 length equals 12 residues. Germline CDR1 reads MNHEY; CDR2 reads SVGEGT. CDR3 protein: CASRPSGQPQHF. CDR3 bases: TGTGCCAGCAGACCTTCGGGACAGCCCCAGCATTTT.

The CDR3 nucleotides are TGTGCCAGCAGCCGACACCTGACTAGCGGGAGCGTCGATACGCAGTATTTT. It translates to CASSRHLTSGSVDTQYF. V usage is TRBV7-6 and J usage is TRBJ2-3; 12 bases fit TRBD2. J was trimmed by 6 bases and V by 5 bases; bases with no gene match: 12. CDR1 is SGHVS, CDR2 FNYEAQ, per germline. The CDR3 contains 17 residues.